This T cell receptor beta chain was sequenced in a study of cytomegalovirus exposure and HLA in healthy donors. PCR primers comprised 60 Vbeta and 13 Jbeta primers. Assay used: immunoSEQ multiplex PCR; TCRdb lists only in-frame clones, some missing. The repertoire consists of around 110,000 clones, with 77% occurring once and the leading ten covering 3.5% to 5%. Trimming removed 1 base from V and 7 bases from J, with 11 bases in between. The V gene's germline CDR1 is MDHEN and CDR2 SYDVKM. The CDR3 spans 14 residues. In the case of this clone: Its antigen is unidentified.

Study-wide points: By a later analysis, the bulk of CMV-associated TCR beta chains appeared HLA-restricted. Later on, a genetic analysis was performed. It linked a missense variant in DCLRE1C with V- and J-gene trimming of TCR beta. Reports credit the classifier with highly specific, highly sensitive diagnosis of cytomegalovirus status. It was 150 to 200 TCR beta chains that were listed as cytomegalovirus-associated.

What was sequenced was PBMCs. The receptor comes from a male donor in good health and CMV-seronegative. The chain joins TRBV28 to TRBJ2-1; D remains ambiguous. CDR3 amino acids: CASSLSLTINEQFF. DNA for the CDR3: TGTGCCAGCAGTTTATCGCTTACAATAAATGAGCAGTTCTTC.